Ten or more counts support the clone carrying this T cell receptor beta chain. The antigen is unknown. The CDR3 extends over 15 amino acids. Germline values: CDR1 SGHAT, CDR2 FQDESV (reference sequence). J lost 1 base, V lost 3 bases, and 4 bases had no gene match. Construction of the TCRbeta library involved unique molecular identifiers. One entry per CDR3 protein, called by TCRdb with MiXCR from the PCR reads. Of hundreds of thousands of distinct CDR3 sequences listed, approximately 12% are singletons. This specimen belongs to a study of T-cell reconstitution after alpha-beta-depleted transplantation in children. Study outcomes and limitations: Day-60 TCRbeta diversity that was high in some patients was derived from surviving recipient T cells and thymic progenitors. About two months after transplant, alpha-beta T cells reportedly came from several hundred expanded graft clones. T-cell counts and diversity were attributed mostly to newly produced T cells one year after transplant.

Specimen: PBMCs, mostly from graft donor cells, collected 360 days after TCRalphabeta/CD19-depleted stem cell transplant. This receptor was obtained from a male patient between 10 and 17 years old who had a stem cell transplant for acute myeloid leukemia, so the T cells may come from the graft donor. The rearrangement links TRBV11-1 to TRBJ2-7, with TRBD2 matching over 9 bases. The CDR3 reads CASSLVAGVSYEQYF. The CDR3 nucleotides read TGTGCCAGCAGCTTGGTAGCGGGAGTGTCCTACGAGCAGTACTTC. Combining the CDR3 with reference TRBV11-1 and TRBJ2-7 gives the whole variable domain EAEVAQSPRYKITEKSQAVAFWCDPISGHATLYWYRQILGQGPELLVQFQDESVVDDSQLPKDRFSAERLKGVDSTLKIQPAELGDSAMYLCASSLVAGVSYEQYFGPGTRLTVT.